This entry is about one TCR beta chain. Its antigen is still unknown. This specimen comes from a study of T cells in Graves' hyperthyroidism and ophthalmopathy. Study overall: Peripheral blood draws took place at initial diagnosis, ahead of any treatment. Study observations and caveats: By a 13 V-J model, ophthalmopathy was set apart from stable hyperthyroidism.

The PBMCs had their origin in more than 9.5 ml of fresh peripheral blood. Germline assignment: CDR1 SGHRS and CDR2 YFSETQ. CDR3 length equals 16 residues. The trim removed 6 bases at V and 0 bases at J, leaving 11 bases unmatched. Amplified TCR beta CDR3 regions derived from RNA transcripts. Using the HTBI primer set, a first-round RT-PCR was run on the TCR CDR3. Each CDR3 protein gets one entry after TCRdb re-called the multiplex PCR reads with MiXCR. The sample lists 300,000 to 400,000 distinct CDR3 sequences, 15% to 20% seen once, with around 50% in the top ten. The chain is built from TRBV5-1 and TRBJ1-1; 7 positions agree with TRBD1. The specimen sequenced was blood. This TCR derives from a woman in her fifties or sixties with Graves' hyperthyroidism. CDR3 amino acids: CASTLGMTGLNTEAFF. Here the CDR3 DNA reads TGCGCCAGCACTTTGGGGATGACAGGGTTGAACACTGAAGCTTTCTTT.